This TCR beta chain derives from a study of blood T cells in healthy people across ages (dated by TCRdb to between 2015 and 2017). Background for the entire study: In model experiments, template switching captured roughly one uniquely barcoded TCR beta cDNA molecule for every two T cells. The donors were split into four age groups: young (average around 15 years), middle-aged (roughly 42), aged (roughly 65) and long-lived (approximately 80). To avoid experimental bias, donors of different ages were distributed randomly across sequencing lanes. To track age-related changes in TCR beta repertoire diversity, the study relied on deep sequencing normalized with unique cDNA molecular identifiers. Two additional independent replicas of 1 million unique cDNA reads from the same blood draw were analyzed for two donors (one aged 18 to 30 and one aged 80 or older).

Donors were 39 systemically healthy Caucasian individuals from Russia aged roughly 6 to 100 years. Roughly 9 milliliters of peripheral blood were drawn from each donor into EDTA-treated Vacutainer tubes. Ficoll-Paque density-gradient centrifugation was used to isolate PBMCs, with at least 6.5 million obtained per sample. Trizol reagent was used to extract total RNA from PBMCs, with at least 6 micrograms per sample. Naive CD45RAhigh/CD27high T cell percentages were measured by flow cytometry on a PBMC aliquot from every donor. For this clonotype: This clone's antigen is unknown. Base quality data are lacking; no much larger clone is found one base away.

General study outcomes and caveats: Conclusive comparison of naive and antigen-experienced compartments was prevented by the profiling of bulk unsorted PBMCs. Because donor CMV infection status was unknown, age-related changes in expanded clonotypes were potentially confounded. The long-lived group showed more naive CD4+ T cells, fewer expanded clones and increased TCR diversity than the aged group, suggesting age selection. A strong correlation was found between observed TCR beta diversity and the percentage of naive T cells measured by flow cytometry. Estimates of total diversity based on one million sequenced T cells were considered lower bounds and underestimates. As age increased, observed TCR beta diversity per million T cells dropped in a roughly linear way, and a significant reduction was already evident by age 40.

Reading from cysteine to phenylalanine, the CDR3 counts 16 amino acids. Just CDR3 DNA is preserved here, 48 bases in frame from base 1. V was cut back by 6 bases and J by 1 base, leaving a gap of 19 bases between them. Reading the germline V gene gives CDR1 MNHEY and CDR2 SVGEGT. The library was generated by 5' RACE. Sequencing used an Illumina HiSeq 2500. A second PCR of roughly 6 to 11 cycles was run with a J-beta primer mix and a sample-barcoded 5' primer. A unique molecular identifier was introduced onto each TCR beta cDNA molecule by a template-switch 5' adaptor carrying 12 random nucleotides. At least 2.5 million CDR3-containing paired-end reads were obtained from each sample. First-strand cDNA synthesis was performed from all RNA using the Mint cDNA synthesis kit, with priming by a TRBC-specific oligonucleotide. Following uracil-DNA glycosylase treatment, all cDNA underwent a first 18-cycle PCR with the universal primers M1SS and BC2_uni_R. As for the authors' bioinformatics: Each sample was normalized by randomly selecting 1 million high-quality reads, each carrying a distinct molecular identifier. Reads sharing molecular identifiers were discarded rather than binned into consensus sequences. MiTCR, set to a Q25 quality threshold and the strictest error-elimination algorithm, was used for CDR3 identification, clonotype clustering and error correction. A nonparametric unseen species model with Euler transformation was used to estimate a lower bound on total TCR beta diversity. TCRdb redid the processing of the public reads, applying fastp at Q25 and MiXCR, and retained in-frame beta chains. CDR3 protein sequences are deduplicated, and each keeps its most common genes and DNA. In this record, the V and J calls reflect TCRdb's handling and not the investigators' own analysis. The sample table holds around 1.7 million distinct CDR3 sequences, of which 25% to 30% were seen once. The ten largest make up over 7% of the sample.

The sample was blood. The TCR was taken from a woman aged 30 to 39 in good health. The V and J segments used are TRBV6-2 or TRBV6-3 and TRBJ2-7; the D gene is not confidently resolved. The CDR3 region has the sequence CASSLGSGRKSYEQYF. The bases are TGTGCCAGCAGCCTGGGAAGTGGACGTAAATCCTACGAGCAGTACTTC.